The present T cell receptor (beta chain) was sequenced within a study of regulatory T cells in long-lasting Graves disease. Study-level points and caveats: Repertoires from persistent disease leaned toward TRBV28, TRBJ1-2 and TRBJ2-5.

The time point here: persistent/refractory GD, antithyroid drugs over 5 years with positive TRAb. Extracted RNA from PBMCs served as the source of the TCR library. Diagnosing Graves' disease relied on the American Thyroid Association guidelines. As collected, the peripheral blood samples measured around 9 milliliters each and went into EDTA tubes. Investigators prepared the TCR beta libraries by applying iRepertoire HTBI primers and Arm-PCR of CDR3 regions. TCRdb re-called the multiplex PCR reads with MiXCR, one entry per CDR3 protein. Altogether roughly 300,000 distinct CDR3 sequences are present, around a fifth being singletons, with the ten largest covering 25% to 30%. The CDR3 sequence is 18 residues long. Germline CDR1 SGHDT, CDR2 YYEEEE. Trimming shortened V by 5 bases and J by 3 bases, and 26 bases separated the two germline ends. Of note for this clonotype: Its antigen is not identified.

This chain uses TRBV5-6 with TRBJ2-5, with a possible D match to TRBD1 (7 bases). The sequence was collected from a female donor with Graves disease. The input for sequencing was peripheral blood mononuclear cells (PBMCs), taken when the disease was refractory, from a patient treated with antithyroid drugs. Here the CDR3 DNA reads TGTGCCAGCAGACCTGGACAGGTGACTAGAGGGGGAGAAGAGACCCAGTACTTC. It encodes CASRPGQVTRGGEETQYF.